Listed below are T cell receptor beta chains from one sample, sequenced in a study of tumor-infiltrating lymphocytes in primary liver carcinoma. MiXCR was run by TCRdb on the multiplex PCR reads, yielding one entry per CDR3 protein. In the table there are about 200,000 distinct CDR3 sequences, roughly 61% of which are singletons. The sample taken for sequencing was peripheral blood. All receptors derive from a woman aged 60-75 years with primary liver carcinoma and hepatitis B virus infection. CDR3s include the opening cysteine and the closing phenylalanine or tryptophan. A D gene is named only where the DNA matches it firmly. Expanded clones get a size class; other rows say once, few or many, or leave the size out.

d_call	v_call	j_call	clone_size	cdr3_nt	cdr3_aa
.	TRBV9	TRBJ2-3	once	TGTGCCAGCAGCGTGGACTGGGGAGATACGCAGTATTTC	CASSVDWGDTQYF
.	TRBV7-9	TRBJ2-1	.	TGTGCCGGCAGCCCTCATCAGGGGCAGTTTTTC	CAGSPHQGQFF
.	TRBV6-6	TRBJ1-6	many	TGTGCCGCAGGGGTCGGGGGGAATTCACCCCTCCACTTT	CAAGVGGNSPLHF
TRBD2	TRBV11-2	TRBJ2-1	.	TGTGCCAGCAGCTTATATCAACTAGCGGGAGGACCAGAGAGTGAGCAGTTCTTC	CASSLYQLAGGPESEQFF
TRBD1	TRBV28	TRBJ2-7	.	TGTGCCAGCAGTTTTGGTGCAGGGGGTGATTTAAGTTACGAGCAGTACTTC	CASSFGAGGDLSYEQYF
.	TRBV7-9	TRBJ1-2	.	TGTGTCAGCAGCTCCACAAGACGGGAAAACTATGGCTACACCTTT	CVSSSTRRENYGYTF
.	TRBV6-5	TRBJ2-7	.	TGTGCCAGCAGTTACAAGAGCCTACCCACCCTCCACGAGCAGTACTTC	CASSYKSLPTLHEQYF
TRBD1	TRBV5-1	TRBJ2-1	few	TGCGCCAGCAGCGCCCTTTCCGGGACAGGGTCCTACAATGAGCAGTTCTTC	CASSALSGTGSYNEQFF
.	TRBV28	TRBJ1-1	.	TGTGCCAGCAGTTGGTACTGGAAGGGACGGGGGACTGAAGCTTTCTTT	CASSWYWKGRGTEAFF
.	TRBV11-1	TRBJ2-1	.	TGTGCCAGCTGGACAGTTTCCGACAATGAGCAGTTCTTC	CASWTVSDNEQFF
.	TRBV11-2	TRBJ1-2	.	TGTGCCAGCAGCTCGGTAGGGACTGGGCGCTATGACTACACCTTC	CASSSVGTGRYDYTF
TRBD2	TRBV10-3	TRBJ2-1	many	TGTGCCACGGGACTAGCGGGAGGGCTAGGTCGCAATGAGCAGTTCTTC	CATGLAGGLGRNEQFF
TRBD2	TRBV12-3/TRBV12-4	TRBJ2-2	many	TGTGCCGGAAACAAAGCGGGAGGGAGCACCGGGGAGCTGTTTTTT	CAGNKAGGSTGELFF
TRBD1	TRBV30	TRBJ1-1	once	TGTGCCTGGACCCCGAGGACAGGGCGATTTAACACTGGAGCTTTCTTT	CAWTPRTGRFNTGAFF
.	TRBV7-9	TRBJ2-2	few	TGTGCCAGCAGCCCTAGGTTCTCAGGGAACGGGACGTCCGGGGAGCTGTTTTTT	CASSPRFSGNGTSGELFF
.	TRBV12-3/TRBV12-4	TRBJ2-6	few	TGTGCCAGCAGGGAGGGGAATGGGGTCAACGTCCTGACTTTC	CASREGNGVNVLTF
.	TRBV25-1	TRBJ1-2	.	TGTGCCAGCAGTGAGGGGAGGATGAGCTACACCTTC	CASSEGRMSYTF
.	TRBV12-3/TRBV12-4	TRBJ1-5	.	TGTGGCAGCAGCCTTAATAGCAATCAGCCCCAGCATTTT	CGSSLNSNQPQHF
.	TRBV6-1	TRBJ1-2	many	TGTGCCAGCAGTGAACAAGGGGACTATGGCTACACCTTC	CASSEQGDYGYTF
TRBD2	TRBV10-3	TRBJ2-7	many	TGTGCCATCGGTGCTAGCGGGAGTACCTACGAGCAGTACTTC	CAIGASGSTYEQYF
.	TRBV12-3/TRBV12-4	TRBJ2-3	once	TGTGCCAGCAGTTTGGGACGCGGGATCCACACAGATATGCAGTATTTT	CASSLGRGIHTDMQYF
.	TRBV11-1	TRBJ2-7	.	TGTGCCAGCAGCTTACTGGAGAACTACGAGCAATACTTC	CASSLLENYEQYF
TRBD2	TRBV5-4	TRBJ2-4	few	TGTGCCAGCAGCTTGGAAAGTGCTAGCGGGAGGCCCCAAGCCAAAAACATTCAGTACTTC	CASSLESASGRPQAKNIQYF
.	TRBV6-1	TRBJ1-6	many	TGTGCCAGCAGTGATGTAAGGGAGAATTCACCCCTCCACTTT	CASSDVRENSPLHF
.	TRBV29-1	TRBJ2-1	.	TGCAGCTCCCTGGGAAGCATGAGTTCTATGGGTGAGCAGTTCTTC	CSSLGSMSSMGEQFF
TRBD2	TRBV28	TRBJ2-3	.	TGTGCCAGCAGTTTCGCTAGCGGGTCCGCAGATACGCAGTATTTT	CASSFASGSADTQYF
.	TRBV6-5	TRBJ1-5	few	TGTGCCAGCAGAGAGACAGCCTATCAGCTCCAGCATTTT	CASRETAYQLQHF
.	TRBV6-6	TRBJ2-5	many	TGTGCCAGCAGTTACGGGCAGACCCAGTACTTC	CASSYGQTQYF
.	TRBV29-1	TRBJ1-1	.	TGCAGCGCGAACAGGTGCACTATGGTCACTGAAGCTTTCTTT	CSANRCTMVTEAFF
.	TRBV4-1	TRBJ1-4	many	TGCGCCAGCAGCCAAGGACCTGCTTTGGAGGAAAAACTGTTTTTT	CASSQGPALEEKLFF
.	TRBV10-3	TRBJ2-1	many	TGTGCCATCAGTGAGTCGACGGGGATCCATGAGCAGTTCTTC	CAISESTGIHEQFF
.	TRBV12-3/TRBV12-4	TRBJ2-2	many	TGTGCCAGCAGTTTTGTTCTTAGGGACACCGGGGAGCTGTTTTTT	CASSFVLRDTGELFF
.	TRBV28	TRBJ1-2	.	TGTGCCAGCAGTTCCCGAGAGCGGGACTACACCTTC	CASSSRERDYTF
.	TRBV30	TRBJ2-7	.	TGTGCCTGGAGTACCAGGACAGCGAGCTCCTACGAGCAGTACTTT	CAWSTRTASSYEQYF
.	TRBV11-2	TRBJ2-7	.	TGTGCCAATAGCTTAGGAGGGGGGCTCTACGAGCAGTACTTC	CANSLGGGLYEQYF
TRBD1	TRBV11-3	TRBJ2-3	.	TGTGCCTGCAGCCTCCGACAGGGGTCAAGCACAGGTACGCAGTATTTT	CACSLRQGSSTGTQYF
.	TRBV12-3/TRBV12-4	TRBJ1-5	many	TGTGCCAGCAGTTTGTTTAAGGGTAGTACCCAGCATTTT	CASSLFKGSTQHF
.	TRBV6-1	TRBJ2-4	.	TGTGCCAGCAGTGAAAGGGCCAGGGGTACCCAAAACATTCAGTACTTC	CASSERARGTQNIQYF
.	TRBV11-2	TRBJ2-1	.	TGTACCAGCATCTCGGCGACTAGCTCCTACAATGAGCAGTTCTTC	CTSISATSSYNEQFF
.	TRBV29-1	TRBJ1-2	many	TGCAGCGCTAGGGGAACCGGGACAACTAACTATGGCTACACCTTC	CSARGTGTTNYGYTF